The present T cell receptor (beta chain) was sequenced within a study of blood T cells in healthy people across ages. General observations from the study: More naive CD4+ cells and higher diversity were found in long-lived than in aged donors. Unknown CMV status may confound age-related changes in expanded clones. Age advanced and TCR beta diversity per million T cells fell, roughly linearly.

Peripheral blood was drawn, approximately 9.7 milliliters per donor. A second PCR of about 7 to 12 cycles used a sample-barcoded 5' primer and a J-beta primer mix. A single record per CDR3 protein comes from TCRdb applying MiXCR to the 5' RACE reads. This sample has around 780,000 distinct CDR3 sequences; approximately 60% occur once, and the top ten carry roughly 24%. For this clonotype: Antigen: not known.

Sequencing used blood. This TCR was sampled from a man in his forties or fifties in good health.

The DNA for the CDR3 is TGTGCCAGCAGCCCAGCCCGGACGGTTCTAAAACTCCACTTT. It is translated as CASSPARTVLKLHF. The gene calls are TRBV7-8 and TRBJ1-6; D gene ambiguous. Trimming stripped 5 bases from V and 16 bases from J, with 21 bases between. The CDR3 is 14 amino acids. CDR1 and CDR2 from the germline V gene are SGHVS and FQNEAQ.